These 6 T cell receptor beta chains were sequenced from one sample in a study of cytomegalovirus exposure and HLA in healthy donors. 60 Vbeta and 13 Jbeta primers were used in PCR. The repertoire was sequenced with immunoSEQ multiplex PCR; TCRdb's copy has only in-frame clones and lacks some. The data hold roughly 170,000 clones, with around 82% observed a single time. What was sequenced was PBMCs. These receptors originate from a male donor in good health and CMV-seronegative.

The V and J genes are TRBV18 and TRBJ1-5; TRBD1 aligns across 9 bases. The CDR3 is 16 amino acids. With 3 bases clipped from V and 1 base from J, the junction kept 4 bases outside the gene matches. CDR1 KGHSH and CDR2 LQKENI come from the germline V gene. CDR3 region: CASSPRQGGSNQPQHF. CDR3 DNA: TGTGCCAGCTCACCTCGACAGGGGGGCAGCAATCAGCCCCAGCATTTT.

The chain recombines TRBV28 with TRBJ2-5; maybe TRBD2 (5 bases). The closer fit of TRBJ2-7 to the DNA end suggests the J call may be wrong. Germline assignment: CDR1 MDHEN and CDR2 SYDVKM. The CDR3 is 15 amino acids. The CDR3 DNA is TGTGCCAGCAGTCCCGGGATAGAAAGAGGCTACGAGCAGTACTTC. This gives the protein CASSPGIERGYEQYF.

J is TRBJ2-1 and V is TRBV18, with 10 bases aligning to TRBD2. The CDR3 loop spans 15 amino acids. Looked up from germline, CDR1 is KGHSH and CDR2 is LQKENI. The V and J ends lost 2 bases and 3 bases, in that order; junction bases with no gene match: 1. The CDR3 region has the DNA TGTGCCAGCTCACCAGGACTAGCGGACTACAATGAGCAGTTCTTC. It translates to CASSPGLADYNEQFF.

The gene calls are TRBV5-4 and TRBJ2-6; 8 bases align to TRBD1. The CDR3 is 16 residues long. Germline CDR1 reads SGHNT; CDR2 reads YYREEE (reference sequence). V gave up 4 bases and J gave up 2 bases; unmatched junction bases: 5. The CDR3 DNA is TGTGCCAGCAGCACTGGACAGGGACCTGGGGCCAACGTCCTGACTTTC. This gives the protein CASSTGQGPGANVLTF.

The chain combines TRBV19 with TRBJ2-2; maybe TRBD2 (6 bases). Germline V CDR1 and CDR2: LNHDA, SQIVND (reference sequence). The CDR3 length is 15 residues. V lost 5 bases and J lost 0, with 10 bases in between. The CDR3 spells CASSAGRPNTGELFF. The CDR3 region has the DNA TGTGCCAGTAGTGCGGGACGTCCGAACACCGGGGAGCTGTTTTTT.

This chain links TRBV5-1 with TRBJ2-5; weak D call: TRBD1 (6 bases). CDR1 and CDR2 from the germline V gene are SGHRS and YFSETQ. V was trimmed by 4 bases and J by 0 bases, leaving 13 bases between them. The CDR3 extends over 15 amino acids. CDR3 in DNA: TGCGCCAGCAGCGCGGTCGGACAGTACCAAGAGACCCAGTACTTC. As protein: CASSAVGQYQETQYF.